Shown below are 14 T cell receptor beta chains from a single sample sequenced in a study of T cell responses to AZD1222 COVID-19 vaccine. TCRdb's copy holds only in-frame clones and misses some; the assay was immunoSEQ multiplex PCR. The sample carries about 130,000 clones, roughly 88% recorded once. This material consisted of peripheral blood, taken on day 0 of AZD1222 vaccination. Receptor source: an adult in good health.

This chain connects TRBV24-1 to TRBJ1-5; 10 positions match TRBD1. Trimming took 2 bases from V and 3 from J; bases not matched to a gene: 6. Germline V gives CDR1 KGHDR, CDR2 SFDVKD. The CDR3 consists of 17 residues. The CDR3: CATSDSPGQGNNQPQHF. CDR3 bases: TGTGCCACCAGTGATTCGCCGGGACAGGGGAACAATCAGCCCCAGCATTTT.

The rearrangement joins TRBV5-1 to TRBJ1-5, with 8 bases that match TRBD1. This CDR3 region has 15 residues. V lost 1 base to trimming and J lost 6 bases; unmatched junction nucleotides: 6. CDR1 and CDR2 (germline): SGHRS, YFSETQ. CDR3 sequence (DNA): TGCGCCAGCAGCTTGACAGGGGGTATGAGTCAGCCCCAGCATTTT. Its protein is CASSLTGGMSQPQHF.

This chain uses TRBV30 with TRBJ2-7; D may be TRBD1 (5 bases). This CDR3 contains 18 residues. V lost 0 bases, J lost 1 base, and 22 bases lay in between. The V gene's germline CDR1 is GTSNPN and CDR2 SVGIG (reference sequence). For the CDR3, the DNA is TGTGCCTGGAGTGTACTTCGACCGACAGCCCTTGTATCCTACGAGCAGTACTTC. This sequence encodes CAWSVLRPTALVSYEQYF.

The chain links TRBV5-1 to TRBJ2-2, with D possibly matching TRBD1 (6 bases). The CDR3 extends over 15 amino acids. V was pared by 4 bases and J by 5 bases, with 15 bases between. From germline, CDR1 is SGHRS and CDR2 YFSETQ. Here the CDR3 DNA reads TGCGCCAGCAGCCTGACAGGTTTAGGGACCGGGGAGCTGTTTTTT. It specifies CASSLTGLGTGELFF.

This clone was observed a single time. The chain joins TRBV18 to TRBJ1-6; tentative D call: TRBD1 (6 bases). V was cut by 2 bases and J by 5 bases, with 10 bases left in between. CDR1 and CDR2 (germline): KGHSH, LQKENI. This CDR3 spans 15 amino acids. CDR3: CASSPTAGDNSPLHF. The CDR3 DNA reads as TGTGCCAGCTCACCAACGGCAGGGGATAATTCACCCCTCCACTTT.

This chain joins TRBV7-3 and TRBJ1-6; D call uncertain. There are 15 residues in the CDR3. The V end was cut by 2 bases, the J end by 3 bases, with 8 bases between. Looked up from germline, CDR1 is SGHTA and CDR2 is FQGTGA. This chain's CDR3 is CASSLQPNYNSPLHF. In DNA, the CDR3 is TGTGCCAGCAGCTTACAACCCAACTATAATTCACCCCTCCACTTT.

The V and J genes are TRBV2 and TRBJ1-1; D is undetermined. V lost 0 bases and J 11 bases, leaving 16 bases between the germline ends. The germline gives CDR1 SNHLY, CDR2 FYNNEI. The CDR3 runs to 14 residues. CDR3 in amino acids: CASSEATALGRAFF. CDR3 DNA sequence: TGTGCCAGCAGTGAAGCGACCGCCCTCGGCCGGGCTTTCTTT.

This chain connects TRBV5-1 to TRBJ1-1; D not certain. Trimming pared 4 bases from V and 1 base from J, leaving 14 bases between. The CDR3 runs to 15 residues. Germline V gene sequence: CDR1 SGHRS, CDR2 YFSETQ. CDR3 sequence: CASSPIGRTNTEAFF. CDR3 sequence (DNA): TGCGCCAGCAGCCCAATCGGACGGACGAACACTGAAGCTTTCTTT. Drawing the rest from reference TRBV5-1 and TRBJ1-1, the complete variable domain is KAGVTQTPRYLIKTRGQQVTLSCSPISGHRSVSWYQQTPGQGLQFLFEYFSETQRNKGNFPGRFSGRQFSNSRSEMNVSTLELGDSALYLCASSPIGRTNTEAFFGQGTRLTVV.

V gene TRBV19 combines with J gene TRBJ2-6, with D perhaps TRBD1 (6 bases). V lost 2 bases and J 2 bases, leaving 13 bases between the germline ends. This CDR3 region has 17 residues. CDR1 is LNHDA and CDR2 is SQIVND in the germline V gene (reference sequence). Here the CDR3 DNA reads TGTGCCAGTAGTATATCGGGATACAGGGCTGGGGCCAACGTCCTGACTTTC. Amino acids: CASSISGYRAGANVLTF.

The chain links TRBV29-1 to TRBJ2-5; the D is unclear. CDR3 length: 13 amino acids. Trimming left V 4 bases short and J 4 bases short, with 13 bases between. Germline CDR1 is SQVTM and CDR2 is ANQGSEA. CDR3 residues: CSVASSVGETQYF. As DNA, the CDR3 is TGCAGCGTTGCTTCGTCGGTTGGAGAGACCCAGTACTTC.

This sequence joins TRBV10-2 and TRBJ2-1, with 7 bases lining up with TRBD2. Germline values: CDR1 WSHSY, CDR2 SAAADI. With V trimmed by 7 bases and J by 7 bases, 4 bases remained unmatched. The CDR3 is 12 residues long. In DNA, the CDR3 is TGCGCCAGCAACCAACTAGCGAATGAGCAGTTCTTC. Translating it yields CASNQLANEQFF.

The CDR3 region is CASSLTGADQPQHF. Written as DNA, the CDR3 is TGCGCCAGCAGCTTGACAGGGGCGGATCAGCCCCAGCATTTT. This chain uses TRBV5-1 with TRBJ1-5; TRBD1 agrees at 7 bases. The CDR3 loop spans 14 amino acids. The V gene end was trimmed by 1 base and the J gene end by 5 bases; junction bases not matched to a gene: 3. Germline loops: CDR1 SGHRS, CDR2 YFSETQ.

This chain's CDR3 is CASSQVTRGRQSSYNSPLHF. The DNA of the CDR3 is TGTGCCAGCAGCCAAGTGACCAGGGGACGCCAAAGCTCCTATAATTCACCCCTCCACTTT. This chain connects TRBV3-1 (or the pseudogene TRBV3-2) to TRBJ1-6, with D perhaps TRBD1 (6 bases). V lost 1 base to trimming and J lost 0 bases, with 19 bases between them. This CDR3 has 20 amino acids. In germline, CDR1 is LGHDT, CDR2 YNNKEL (reference sequence).

The CDR3 protein is CASSLVRTTRGAQYF. CDR3 in DNA: TGTGCCAGCAGCTTAGTGAGGACAACTCGGGGCGCCCAGTACTTC. This rearrangement joins TRBV7-9 to TRBJ2-5, with D perhaps given as TRBD1 or TRBD2 (5 bases each). Germline values: CDR1 SEHNR, CDR2 FQNEAQ (reference sequence). Trimming left V 1 base short and J 9 bases short, with 18 bases between. This CDR3 has 15 amino acids.